Listed below are T cell receptor beta chains from one sample, sequenced in a study of T cells in Graves' hyperthyroidism and ophthalmopathy. A single record per CDR3 protein comes from TCRdb applying MiXCR to the multiplex PCR reads. The sample consists of 330,000 or so distinct CDR3 sequences, roughly 19% of them appearing once. The sample taken for sequencing was blood. All receptors come from a man aged 45-65 years with Graves' ophthalmopathy. Each CDR3 is given with its conserved first and last residue. The D gene is left open where the match is weak. Rows may omit the clone size; those that give it use once, few, many or a size class.

j_gene: TRBJ1-5; d_gene: -; len: 15; abundance: few; v_gene: TRBV28; CDR3aa: CASTQGGQHNQPQHF; CDR3nt: TGTGCCAGCACCCAGGGAGGACAGCACAATCAGCCCCAGCATTTT
j_gene: TRBJ2-7; d_gene: TRBD1; len: 14; abundance: many; v_gene: TRBV5-1; CDR3aa: CASNLEDRHHEQYF; CDR3nt: TGCGCCAGCAACTTGGAGGACAGGCACCACGAGCAGTACTTC
j_gene: TRBJ2-7; d_gene: -; len: 13; abundance: many; v_gene: TRBV12-3/TRBV12-4; CDR3aa: CASSPGRLYEQYF; CDR3nt: TGTGCCAGCAGTCCGGGACGGCTCTACGAGCAGTACTTC
j_gene: TRBJ2-5; d_gene: TRBD2; len: 14; abundance: -; v_gene: TRBV20-1; CDR3aa: CSASRGRPQETQYF; CDR3nt: TGCAGTGCTAGCCGCGGGAGGCCCCAAGAGACCCAGTACTTC
j_gene: TRBJ1-2; d_gene: -; len: 13; abundance: few; v_gene: TRBV25-1; CDR3aa: CASTRSNGGGYTF; CDR3nt: TGTGCCAGTACAAGGTCCAATGGTGGTGGCTACACCTTC
j_gene: TRBJ1-2; d_gene: -; len: 14; abundance: -; v_gene: TRBV5-1; CDR3aa: CASSPLRSQDGYTF; CDR3nt: TGCGCCAGCAGCCCCTTAAGGTCTCAGGATGGCTACACCTTC
j_gene: TRBJ2-5; d_gene: -; len: 13; abundance: -; v_gene: TRBV20-1; CDR3aa: CSAVLGARETQYF; CDR3nt: TGCAGTGCCGTATTGGGGGCCAGAGAGACCCAGTACTTC
j_gene: TRBJ2-5; d_gene: TRBD2; len: 16; abundance: many; v_gene: TRBV20-1; CDR3aa: CSANPGLAGGGETQYF; CDR3nt: TGCAGTGCTAATCCGGGACTAGCGGGAGGGGGGGAGACCCAGTACTTC
j_gene: TRBJ2-3; d_gene: TRBD1; len: 15; abundance: -; v_gene: TRBV18; CDR3aa: CASSPADRAGDTQYF; CDR3nt: TGTGCCAGCTCACCTGCCGACAGGGCGGGAGATACGCAGTATTTT
j_gene: TRBJ2-7; d_gene: -; len: 15; abundance: few; v_gene: TRBV10-3; CDR3aa: CAITPGQPLSYEQYF; CDR3nt: TGTGCCATCACCCCTGGACAGCCTCTCTCCTACGAGCAGTACTTC
j_gene: TRBJ1-4; d_gene: -; len: 12; abundance: many; v_gene: TRBV29-1; CDR3aa: CSVVSVGEKLFF; CDR3nt: TGCAGCGTTGTCTCGGTGGGTGAAAAACTGTTTTTT
j_gene: TRBJ2-5; d_gene: -; len: 15; abundance: many; v_gene: TRBV11-2; CDR3aa: CASSSEGIHRETQYF; CDR3nt: TGTGCCAGCAGCTCCGAGGGGATCCATCGGGAGACCCAGTACTTC
j_gene: TRBJ2-7; d_gene: -; len: 14; abundance: -; v_gene: TRBV4-1; CDR3aa: CASSQAQGPYEQYF; CDR3nt: TGCGCCAGCAGCCAAGCACAGGGCCCCTACGAGCAGTACTTC
j_gene: TRBJ1-4; d_gene: -; len: 16; abundance: many; v_gene: TRBV6-1; CDR3aa: CASRHRSSGSSEKLFF; CDR3nt: TGTGCCAGCAGGCATAGATCGTCAGGGTCCTCTGAAAAACTGTTTTTT
j_gene: TRBJ2-1; d_gene: TRBD2; len: 16; abundance: -; v_gene: TRBV6-1; CDR3aa: CASSYRIGGGYNEQFF; CDR3nt: TGTGCCAGCAGTTACAGAATAGGCGGGGGCTACAATGAGCAGTTCTTC
j_gene: TRBJ1-4; d_gene: TRBD1; len: 14; abundance: once; v_gene: TRBV11-2; CDR3aa: CASSQGGLGEKLFF; CDR3nt: TGTGCCAGCAGTCAGGGGGGGCTGGGGGAAAAACTGTTTTTT
j_gene: TRBJ2-1; d_gene: -; len: 19; abundance: many; v_gene: TRBV11-3; CDR3aa: CASSFSRRAGSNSYNEQFF; CDR3nt: TGTGCCAGCAGCTTTTCTAGGCGGGCGGGTTCGAACTCCTACAATGAGCAGTTCTTC
j_gene: TRBJ2-1; d_gene: -; len: 12; abundance: few; v_gene: TRBV28; CDR3aa: CASSETYNEQFF; CDR3nt: TGTGCCAGCAGTGAGACGTACAATGAGCAGTTCTTC
j_gene: TRBJ2-3; d_gene: TRBD2; len: 15; abundance: few; v_gene: TRBV20-1; CDR3aa: CSAPRGSGIRNTQYF; CDR3nt: TGCAGTGCTCCCCGGGGGAGCGGGATAAGGAATACGCAGTATTTT
j_gene: TRBJ2-3; d_gene: -; len: 13; abundance: many; v_gene: TRBV20-1; CDR3aa: CSARQGGPDTQYF; CDR3nt: TGCAGTGCTAGACAGGGGGGCCCAGATACGCAGTATTTT
j_gene: TRBJ1-4; d_gene: -; len: 15; abundance: many; v_gene: TRBV7-9; CDR3aa: CASSLTTPTNEKLFF; CDR3nt: TGTGCCAGCAGCTTAACCACCCCAACTAATGAAAAACTGTTTTTT
j_gene: TRBJ2-7; d_gene: -; len: 12; abundance: -; v_gene: TRBV7-9; CDR3aa: CASGDGNYEQYF; CDR3nt: TGTGCCAGCGGCGACGGCAACTACGAGCAGTACTTC